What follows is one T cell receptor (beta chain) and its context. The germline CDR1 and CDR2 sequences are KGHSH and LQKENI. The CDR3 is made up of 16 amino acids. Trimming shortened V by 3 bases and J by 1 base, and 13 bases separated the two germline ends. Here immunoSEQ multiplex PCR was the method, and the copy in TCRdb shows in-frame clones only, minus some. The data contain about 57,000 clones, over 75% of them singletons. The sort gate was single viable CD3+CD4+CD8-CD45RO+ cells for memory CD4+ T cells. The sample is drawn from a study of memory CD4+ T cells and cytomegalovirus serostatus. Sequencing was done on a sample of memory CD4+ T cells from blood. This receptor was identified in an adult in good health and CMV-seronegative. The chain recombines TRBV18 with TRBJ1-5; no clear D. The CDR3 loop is CASSPGMGESNQPQHF. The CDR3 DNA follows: TGTGCCAGCTCACCTGGGATGGGAGAGAGCAATCAGCCCCAGCATTTT.